The 22 T cell receptor beta chains given below trace back to one sample, sequenced in a study of blood T cells in healthy people across ages. Using a J-beta primer mix together with a sample-barcoded 5' primer, a second PCR was run for roughly 7 to 11 cycles. TCRdb analysed the 5' RACE reads with MiXCR anew, one entry per CDR3 protein. The sample gives 710,000 or so distinct CDR3 sequences, less than 40% of which show up once; roughly 14% is in the top ten. Sequenced sample: blood. The receptors originated from a woman of 80 years or more in good health.

In regard to this clonotype: Possible read error: a much larger clone is one base away. This rearrangement joins TRBV24-1 to TRBJ2-3; TRBD1 matches 7 bases. The CDR3 totals 13 residues. Germline CDR1 and CDR2: KGHDR and SFDVKD. V trimming: 7 bases; J trimming: 4 bases; junction bases outside the gene matches: 4. For the CDR3, the DNA is TGTGCCACCAGCGCAGGGGGACCAGATACGCAGTATTTT. Encoded protein: CATSAGGPDTQYF.

V usage is TRBV20-1 and J usage is TRBJ2-1; D not resolved. Germline assignment: CDR1 DFQATT and CDR2 SNEGSKA (reference sequence). V lost 0 bases, J lost 9 bases, and 6 bases lay in between. The CDR3 totals 11 residues. In DNA form, the CDR3 reads TGCAGTGCTAGAGAGTTAATTGAGCAGTTCTTC. It encodes CSARELIEQFF.

This clonotype showed up many times. This chain connects TRBV15 to TRBJ2-5; D unresolved. From germline, CDR1 is LNHNV and CDR2 YYDKDF (reference sequence). The CDR3 has 13 amino acids. The V gene lost 0 bases and the J gene lost 4 bases, with 6 bases spanning the gap. CDR3 bases: TGTGCCACCAGCAGAGAAAGGGTAGAGACCCAGTACTTC. This codes for CATSRERVETQYF.

This clonotype was seen many times. The rearrangement uses TRBV5-1 and TRBJ1-2, with 7 bases fitting TRBD1. The CDR3 runs 15 residues. V lost 2 bases to trimming and J lost 4 bases; unmatched junction nucleotides: 8. Germline lookup yields CDR1 SGHRS and CDR2 YFSETQ. The CDR3 loop is CASSLEGGAGYGYTF. In DNA, the CDR3 is TGCGCCAGCAGCTTAGAAGGGGGCGCCGGCTATGGCTACACCTTC. The full variable domain, completed using reference TRBV5-1 and TRBJ1-2, is KAGVTQTPRYLIKTRGQQVTLSCSPISGHRSVSWYQQTPGQGLQFLFEYFSETQRNKGNFPGRFSGRQFSNSRSEMNVSTLELGDSALYLCASSLEGGAGYGYTFGSGTRLTVV.

As concerns this clonotype: Possible read error: a much larger clone is one base away. This chain links TRBV9 with TRBJ2-5; 8 bases are shared with TRBD2. J gave up 1 base and V 7 bases, and 9 bases lay outside the gene matches. This CDR3 contains 15 residues. In germline, CDR1 is SGDLS, CDR2 YYNGEE. In nucleotides, the CDR3 is TGTGCCAGCGGCGAGCGGGGGAGCGGCCAAGAGACCCAGTACTTC. Translation: CASGERGSGQETQYF.

This clonotype appeared many times. The V call is TRBV7-9, the J call TRBJ2-7; D is perhaps TRBD1 or TRBD2 (5 bases each). The CDR3 extends over 15 amino acids. The V gene lost 0 bases and the J gene lost 7 bases, with 16 bases spanning the gap. CDR1 SEHNR and CDR2 FQNEAQ come from the germline V gene (reference sequence). The CDR3 region has the DNA TGTGCCAGCAGCTTAGCTGAGGGGACCGGATGGGAGCAGTACTTC. Protein product: CASSLAEGTGWEQYF.

The J gene is TRBJ2-2, the V gene TRBV10-3; a possible D gene is TRBD2 (6 bases). CDR3 length equals 14 residues. Trimming removed 10 bases from V and 2 bases from J, with 14 bases in between. From germline, CDR1 is ENHRY and CDR2 SYGVKD. CDR3 nucleotides: TGTGCCACCGCCCGGGGGTTCAACACCGGGGAGCTGTTTTTT. Translation: CATARGFNTGELFF.

The V gene is TRBV20-1, the J gene TRBJ2-1, with D unresolved. Trimming pared 4 bases from V and 4 bases from J, leaving 14 bases between. The germline gives CDR1 DFQATT, CDR2 SNEGSKA (reference sequence). This CDR3 region has 14 residues. This CDR3 is CSAISPSAYNEQFF. Here the CDR3 DNA reads TGCAGTGCTATCTCCCCCTCAGCATACAATGAGCAGTTCTTC.

This clonotype occurred a few times. The chain carries TRBV6-5 and TRBJ1-1; no clear D. V was trimmed by 7 bases and J by 2 bases, leaving 14 bases between them. This CDR3 contains 14 residues. Per the germline V gene, CDR1 is MNHEY and CDR2 is SVGAGI. This CDR3 is CASTMRRTNTEAFF. The CDR3 nucleotides read TGTGCCAGCACCATGAGACGGACCAACACTGAAGCTTTCTTT.

There are a few counts of this clonotype. A much more abundant neighbour one base away suggests this may be a read error. The chain uses TRBV15 and TRBJ2-1; D is unresolved. The CDR3 has 14 amino acids. The germline V gene encodes CDR1 LNHNV and CDR2 YYDKDF (reference sequence). CDR3 in amino acids: CATRRGQWVGEQFF. The CDR3 bases are TGTGCCACCCGCAGAGGCCAGTGGGTAGGAGAGCAGTTCTTC.

This clonotype appeared many times. This chain connects TRBV11-3 to TRBJ2-5; 12 bases are shared with TRBD2. Germline V CDR1 and CDR2: SGHNT, YENEEA. V trimming: 4 bases; J trimming: 3 bases; junction bases outside the gene matches: 9. CDR3 size: 17 residues. The CDR3 protein is CASSSRTGLAGKETQYF. For the CDR3, the DNA is TGTGCCAGCAGCTCACGGACCGGACTAGCGGGGAAAGAGACCCAGTACTTC.

This clonotype was picked up a small number of times. J is TRBJ2-3 and V is TRBV6-5; either TRBD1 or TRBD2 may supply D (6 bases each). CDR3 length equals 15 residues. In germline, CDR1 is MNHEY, CDR2 SVGAGI. The V end was cut by 4 bases, the J end by 0 bases, with 11 bases between. The CDR3 sequence is CASSSQGTSTDTQYF. CDR3 bases: TGTGCCAGCAGTTCCCAGGGGACTAGCACAGATACGCAGTATTTT.

This clonotype was found a few times. The V call is TRBV6-2 or TRBV6-3, the J call TRBJ2-7; the D is unclear. Deletions cut 2 bases from V and 1 base from J, with 6 bases between. The germline V gene encodes CDR1 MNHEY and CDR2 SVGEGT. The CDR3 loop spans 13 amino acids. The DNA of the CDR3 is TGTGCCAGCAGTTACGTCAGGTCCTACGAGCAGTACTTC. Encoded protein: CASSYVRSYEQYF.

Ten or more counts support this clonotype. The chain recombines TRBV2 with TRBJ2-5; TRBD2 aligns across 9 bases. Trimming removed 7 bases from V and 4 bases from J; junction bases left unmatched: 1. The CDR3 consists of 12 residues. CDR1 is SNHLY and CDR2 is FYNNEI in the germline V gene. CDR3 sequence (DNA): TGTGCCAGCAAGGGACTAGCAGAGACCCAGTACTTC. Amino acids: CASKGLAETQYF.

Concerning this clonotype itself: A much larger clone lies a single base off, so this may be a read error. CDR3 sequence: CTSRGAKGSLLNYGYTF. In DNA form, the CDR3 reads TGTACCAGCAGAGGGGCGAAAGGGTCGCTCCTTAACTATGGCTACACCTTC. The chain links TRBV27 to TRBJ1-2; a possible D gene is TRBD1 (5 bases). Germline-derived CDR1 and CDR2 are MNHEY and SMNVEV (reference sequence). The CDR3 loop spans 17 amino acids.

This clonotype was detected a few times. V usage is TRBV9 and J usage is TRBJ1-1; 7 nucleotides agree with TRBD1. The CDR3 is 15 amino acids. After removal of 0 bases from V and 2 bases from J, the junction contained 4 bases not matched to a gene. Germline loops: CDR1 SGDLS, CDR2 YYNGEE. This CDR3 reads CASSVEGQTNTEAFF. The CDR3 nucleotides read TGTGCCAGCAGCGTAGAGGGACAGACTAACACTGAAGCTTTCTTT.

This clonotype was seen only a few times. This may be a read error, as it is one base from a much larger clone. The chain joins TRBV4-2 to TRBJ2-1; TRBD2 agrees at 7 bases. The better agreement between TRBJ2-7 and the DNA end casts doubt on the J call. CDR1 and CDR2 from the germline V gene are LGHNA and YNFKEQ. The CDR3 contains 18 residues. Here the CDR3 reads CASSQDKGGHLSYNEQYF. The DNA of the CDR3 is TGTGCCAGCAGCCAAGATAAGGGAGGGCATCTATCCTACAATGAGCAGTACTTC.

In this sample, this clonotype turned up once. This chain links TRBV27 with TRBJ1-1; 8 nucleotides match TRBD1. Unmatched junction bases numbered 12, after V lost 4 bases and J lost 5 bases. CDR3 length: 16 amino acids. The germline V gene has CDR1 MNHEY and CDR2 SMNVEV (reference sequence). This CDR3 is CASSSPIDRGGTEAFF. The CDR3 DNA sequence: TGTGCCAGCAGTTCCCCAATCGACAGGGGTGGGACTGAAGCTTTCTTT.

The chain recombines TRBV6-4 with TRBJ2-1, with TRBD1 matching 9 bases. V shed 4 bases and J 8 bases; nucleotides not matched to a gene: 12. Germline V gives CDR1 MRHNA, CDR2 SNTAGT. This CDR3 is built from 16 residues. The CDR3 coding sequence is TGTGCCAGCAGTGCGGTTCCCGGGACAGGGAACGATGAGCAGTTCTTC. Encoded protein: CASSAVPGTGNDEQFF.

There are many counts of this clonotype. The gene calls are TRBV7-2 and TRBJ1-1, with D possibly being TRBD1 (5 bases). Per the germline V gene, CDR1 is SGHTA and CDR2 is FQGNSA. V lost 4 bases, J lost 1 base, and 16 bases lay in between. This CDR3 spans 16 amino acids. CDR3 in amino acids: CASSWGVFGRNTEAFF. In nucleotides, the CDR3 is TGTGCCAGCAGCTGGGGGGTCTTCGGGAGGAACACTGAAGCTTTCTTT.

The chain recombines TRBV5-1 with TRBJ2-2; a possible D gene is TRBD1 (6 bases). From germline, CDR1 is SGHRS and CDR2 YFSETQ. The ends were cut back, 0 bases at V and 0 bases at J, with 15 bases in the middle. This CDR3 has 18 residues. The CDR3 bases are TGCGCCAGCAGCTTGGTAGGGCAGGGGTCAGCGAACACCGGGGAGCTGTTTTTT. Protein product: CASSLVGQGSANTGELFF.

This clonotype occurred many times. The chain is built from TRBV20-1 and TRBJ2-3; 10 positions match TRBD2. Trimming removed 6 bases from V and 4 bases from J; junction bases left unmatched: 10. The CDR3 length is 15 residues. CDR1 is DFQATT and CDR2 is SNEGSKA in the germline V gene (reference sequence). The CDR3 here is CSAPPERGGPDTQYF. The CDR3 region has the DNA TGCAGTGCCCCCCCTGAGCGGGGGGGCCCAGATACGCAGTATTTT.